This T cell receptor beta chain was identified during a study of patients and donors after allogeneic stem cell transplantation. The V gene end was trimmed by 3 bases and the J gene end by 0 bases; junction bases not matched to a gene: 2. Looked up from germline, CDR1 is MNHEY and CDR2 is SMNVEV (reference sequence). The CDR3 covers 15 residues. This clonotype has only one observation. TCRdb reanalysed the RT-PCR reads using MiXCR and keeps one entry per CDR3 protein. The table records fewer than 500,000 distinct CDR3 sequences, about a sixth of them present only once. The chain joins TRBV27 to TRBJ2-3; TRBD2 aligns across 8 bases. The specimen was blood, either unsorted or a sorted T cell fraction (not recorded which). The receptor comes from a human donor who was either an allogeneic HSCT recipient or a stem cell or donor lymphocyte infusion donor (not recorded which). It is not recorded whose cells these are; they may come from a transplant donor. In nucleotides, the CDR3 is TGTGCCAGCAGTTTTATAGCGGGAAGCACAGATACGCAGTATTTT. It is translated as CASSFIAGSTDTQYF.